The 15 T cell receptor beta chains presented below share a single source sample, sequenced in a study of T-cell reconstitution after alpha-beta-depleted transplantation in children. Researchers prepared the TCRbeta library using unique molecular identifiers, the study reports. One entry per CDR3 protein results from TCRdb running MiXCR on the PCR reads. The sample gives 500,000 or so distinct CDR3 sequences, over 9.5% of which show up once; less than 15% is in the top ten. The material sequenced was PBMCs, mostly from graft donor cells, taken 180 days after TCRalphabeta/CD19-depleted stem cell transplant. All receptors derive from a female patient aged 2-9 years who had a stem cell transplant for aplastic anemia, so the T cells may come from the graft donor.

The genes are TRBV12-3 or TRBV12-4 and TRBJ1-2; D call uncertain. Trimming left V 3 bases short and J 1 base short, with 9 bases between. The CDR3 sequence is 14 residues long. The chain's CDR3 is CASSLGRSNYGYTF. The CDR3 coding sequence is TGTGCCAGCAGTTTGGGCAGAAGTAACTATGGCTACACCTTC.

Only a few counts were recorded for this clonotype. The CDR3, as DNA: TGTGCCAGCAGCGTAGGACAGTCGATCTCCTACGAGCAGTACTTC. It specifies CASSVGQSISYEQYF. V usage is TRBV9 and J usage is TRBJ2-7; D perhaps matches TRBD1 (5 bases). Trimming pared 0 bases from V and 0 bases from J, leaving 10 bases between. The CDR3 has 15 amino acids. CDR1 is SGDLS, CDR2 YYNGEE, per germline.

This clonotype was counted a few times. The chain has TRBV11-1 and TRBJ2-2, with 13 bases lining up with TRBD2. The CDR3 is 19 residues long. Germline trimming cut 5 bases from V and 1 base from J; bases unmatched to any gene: 10. Germline lookup yields CDR1 SGHAT and CDR2 FQDESV (reference sequence). The CDR3 bases are TGTGCCAGCAGCCCTAGGACTAGCGGGAGCCCTTTGAACACCGGGGAGCTGTTTTTT. Translated: CASSPRTSGSPLNTGELFF. Based on the CDR3 plus reference TRBV11-1 and TRBJ2-2, the full variable domain is EAEVAQSPRYKITEKSQAVAFWCDPISGHATLYWYRQILGQGPELLVQFQDESVVDDSQLPKDRFSAERLKGVDSTLKIQPAELGDSAMYLCASSPRTSGSPLNTGELFFGEGSRLTVL.

This clonotype has at least ten counts. V is TRBV5-1 and J is TRBJ2-7; 9 nucleotides line up with TRBD1. The CDR3 runs 15 residues. CDR1 is SGHRS and CDR2 is YFSETQ in the germline V gene. The junction had 4 bases not matched to a gene; V was cut back by 3 bases and J by 0 bases. This CDR3 is CASSSGQGYSYEQYF. As DNA, the CDR3 is TGCGCCAGCAGCTCCGGACAGGGGTACTCCTACGAGCAGTACTTC.

The V call is TRBV7-8, the J call TRBJ2-2; D possibly matches TRBD1 or TRBD2 (5 bases each). Trimming stripped 1 base from V and 6 bases from J, with 15 bases between. CDR1 is SGHVS, CDR2 FQNEAQ, per germline. This CDR3 is 16 amino acids long. CDR3 nucleotides: TGTGCCAGCAGCTTAGACTTCGTGGGGGTTCCCGGGGAGCTGTTTTTT. It translates to CASSLDFVGVPGELFF. Using reference TRBV7-8 and TRBJ2-2 for the parts outside the CDR3, the full variable domain is GAGVSQSPRYKVAKRGQDVALRCDPISGHVSLFWYQQALGQGPEFLTYFQNEAQLDKSGLPSDRFFAERPEGSVSTLKIQRTQQEDSAVYLCASSLDFVGVPGELFFGEGSRLTVL.

CDR3 sequence (DNA): TGTGCCAGCAGTTCTCCTTTACCGGGACTCCGGCAGTTCTTC. Amino acid sequence: CASSSPLPGLRQFF. This rearrangement joins TRBV28 to TRBJ2-1, with a weak D call TRBD2 (6 bases). Per germline, CDR1 MDHEN and CDR2 SYDVKM. Trimming removed 4 bases from V and 12 bases from J, with 19 bases in between. This CDR3 region has 14 residues.

The rearrangement links TRBV28 to TRBJ2-7; 11 bases align to TRBD1. V lost 4 bases and J lost 7; bases outside the gene matches: 9. This CDR3 contains 15 residues. Germline V gene lookup returns CDR1 MDHEN and CDR2 SYDVKM. As DNA, the CDR3 is TGTGCCAGCAGTTCGCCGGGACAGGGGGTTCGGGAGCAGTACGTC. Translation: CASSSPGQGVREQYV.

This clonotype was seen more than once but under ten times. The chain uses TRBV5-5 and TRBJ1-5; tentatively, D is TRBD1 (6 bases). CDR1 is SGHKS, CDR2 YYEKEE, per germline (reference sequence). The CDR3 is made up of 14 amino acids. Trimming took off 2 bases at V and 6 bases at J, with 12 bases between the two ends. CDR3 bases: TGTGCCAGCAGCTTAGGGGGTTCTGCTCAGCCCCAGCATTTT. Its translation: CASSLGGSAQPQHF.

This clonotype was detected a few times. The gene calls are TRBV14 and TRBJ2-2, with 9 bases that match TRBD1. Germline CDR1 and CDR2: SGHDN and FVKESK. Trimming at V came to 1 base and at J to 4 bases, leaving 4 bases not matched to a gene. There are 16 residues in the CDR3. In DNA form, the CDR3 reads TGTGCCAGCAGCCAAGTTGTGACAGGGGGCACCGGGGAGCTGTTTTTT. The encoded protein is CASSQVVTGGTGELFF.

At least ten counts were recorded for this clonotype. The chain carries TRBV20-1 and TRBJ1-5, with D hard to call. V was shortened by 2 bases and J by 5 bases, with 10 bases between the two germline ends. Looked up from germline, CDR1 is DFQATT and CDR2 is SNEGSKA (reference sequence). There are 13 residues in the CDR3. CDR3 protein: CSARSSPDQPQHF. The DNA of the CDR3 is TGCAGTGCTAGATCCAGCCCCGATCAGCCCCAGCATTTT.

The table lists this clonotype with a few counts. The chain carries TRBV7-6 and TRBJ2-7; perhaps D is TRBD1 or TRBD2 (5 bases each). V lost 0 bases and J 6 bases, leaving 12 bases between the germline ends. Germline CDR1 reads SGHVS; CDR2 reads FNYEAQ. The CDR3 has 14 residues. CDR3 region: CASSLAGATLEQYF. The CDR3 nucleotides are TGTGCCAGCAGCTTAGCCGGGGCTACACTCGAGCAGTACTTC.

The chain couples TRBV18 to TRBJ1-1, with TRBD1 matching over 12 bases. V was pared by 3 bases and J by 4 bases, with 6 bases of the junction left unmatched. This CDR3 comprises 16 residues. Germline CDR1 reads KGHSH; CDR2 reads LQKENI. The DNA of the CDR3 is TGTGCCAGCTCACCTCCGGGACAGGGGGCAACCACTGAAGCTTTCTTT. Encoded protein: CASSPPGQGATTEAFF. Combining the CDR3 with reference TRBV18 and TRBJ1-1 gives the whole variable domain NAGVMQNPRHLVRRRGQEARLRCSPMKGHSHVYWYRQLPEEGLKFMVYLQKENIIDESGMPKERFSAEFPKEGPSILRIQQVVRGDSAAYFCASSPPGQGATTEAFFGQGTRLTVV.

The sample holds a few counts of this clonotype. The chain employs TRBV13 and TRBJ1-5, with D possibly TRBD1 on 5 matching bases. The length of the CDR3 is 15 residues. CDR1 is PRHDT, CDR2 FYEKMQ, per germline (reference sequence). V lost 3 bases and J lost 3, with 12 bases in between. The CDR3 sequence is CASSLRGAHNQPQHF. Written as DNA, the CDR3 is TGTGCCAGCAGCTTGAGAGGGGCTCACAATCAGCCCCAGCATTTT.

V and J are TRBV12-3 or TRBV12-4 and TRBJ2-3; either TRBD1 or TRBD2 may supply D (5 bases each). V was trimmed by 2 bases and J by 5 bases, leaving 11 bases between them. This CDR3 contains 14 residues. The CDR3 protein is CASSLRGSIDTQYF. The CDR3 DNA follows: TGTGCCAGCAGTTTACGGGGCTCAATAGATACGCAGTATTTT.

This clonotype showed up many times. The chain couples TRBV28 to TRBJ2-6; 13 bases align to TRBD2. The CDR3 consists of 17 residues. With 6 bases clipped from V and 0 bases from J, the junction kept 2 bases outside the gene matches. Germline lookup yields CDR1 MDHEN and CDR2 SYDVKM. The CDR3 reads CASRLAGGSSGANVLTF. CDR3 nucleotides: TGTGCCAGCAGACTAGCGGGAGGGTCCTCTGGGGCCAACGTCCTGACTTTC.